These 4 T cell receptor beta chains share one sample of origin, sequenced in a study of human T cells and chemical hapten exposure. TCRdb passed the RACE reads through MiXCR, listing each CDR3 protein once. The sample has about 70,000 distinct CDR3 sequences; over 6.5% are singletons. Time point: patch test 2, 6 weeks after DPC sensitization. Treatment meaning: therapeutic diphenylcyclopropenone sensitization with weekly scalp DPC. Specimen: whole blood, collected in connection with sensitization to the hapten diphenylcyclopropenone (DPC). Receptor source: a woman in her fifties or sixties with alopecia areata. Some clones in this sample may be carry-over from other donors' samples.

This clonotype has ten or more counts. The chain links TRBV12-3 or TRBV12-4 to TRBJ2-7; possibly TRBD1 or TRBD2 for D (5 bases each). V lost 2 bases to trimming and J lost 2 bases, with 13 bases between them. CDR3 size: 15 residues. Here the CDR3 DNA reads TGTGCCAGCAGTTTAAGAGGGGAAGGACCCTACGAGCAGTACTTC. As protein: CASSLRGEGPYEQYF.

This clonotype was counted only a few times. This rearrangement joins TRBV28 to TRBJ1-2; D uncertain. The CDR3 runs to 12 residues. From germline, CDR1 is MDHEN and CDR2 SYDVKM. Trimming cost V 6 bases and J 4 bases, with 9 bases left between them. The CDR3 sequence: CASRIIPYGYTF. In DNA form, the CDR3 reads TGTGCCAGCAGGATCATCCCCTATGGCTACACCTTC.

The chain combines TRBV10-1 with TRBJ1-4; unclear D gene. Germline V lookup: CDR1 WNHNN, CDR2 SYGVQD (reference sequence). This CDR3 is 15 amino acids long. V was shortened by 3 bases and J by 7 bases, with 15 bases between the two germline ends. The CDR3 reads CASSDARARGEKLFF. CDR3 sequence (DNA): TGCGCCAGCAGTGATGCCCGGGCCCGGGGTGAAAAACTGTTTTTT.

A few counts support this clonotype. The gene calls are TRBV10-3 and TRBJ1-2, with 10 bases that match TRBD1. The V gene's germline CDR1 is ENHRY and CDR2 SYGVKD. Trimming removed 4 bases from V and 8 bases from J; junction bases left unmatched: 4. The length of the CDR3 is 13 residues. The CDR3 spells CAISGGDRGGYTF. The CDR3 DNA is TGTGCCATCAGTGGAGGGGACAGGGGAGGCTACACCTTC.